These T cell receptor beta chains were read from a single sample in a study of blood T cell repertoires in COVID-19. The repertoire was sequenced with immunoSEQ multiplex PCR; TCRdb's copy has only in-frame clones and lacks some. The data contain over 200,000 clones, around four fifths of them seen just once; the ten biggest clones take up 15% to 20%. Sequencing was carried out using peripheral blood. Source of these receptors: a woman aged 80 or over with active or convalescent COVID-19. Both conserved end residues are trimmed from each CDR3. The order of the fields is D gene, V gene, CDR3 protein. The D gene is left open where the match is weak.

>TRBD1|TRBV20-1
SAPTGAGYT
>TRBD2|TRBV9
ASSVWASGNGDTQY
>NA|TRBV18
ASSPSRVGTSTDTQY
>NA|TRBV7-9
ARELVGEQF
>NA|TRBV14
ASSHHLAYEQY
>NA|TRBV5-4
ASSLVGDFVNQPQH
>NA|TRBV5-1
ASSLGQDFGYT
>NA|TRBV28
ASRGFYEQY
>NA|TRBV4-3
ASSQEGYMNTEAF
>NA|TRBV24-1
ATTRGESSGANVLT
>TRBD2|TRBV7-3
ASSPGTSREETQY
>TRBD1|TRBV29-1
SVTGEHGYT
>NA|TRBV5-4
ASSLAYRAGYT
>TRBD1|TRBV2
ASSVGTGNFQPQH
>NA|TRBV11-3
ASSLGTSTDTQY
>NA|TRBV9
ASSVAHFRGSSGNTIY